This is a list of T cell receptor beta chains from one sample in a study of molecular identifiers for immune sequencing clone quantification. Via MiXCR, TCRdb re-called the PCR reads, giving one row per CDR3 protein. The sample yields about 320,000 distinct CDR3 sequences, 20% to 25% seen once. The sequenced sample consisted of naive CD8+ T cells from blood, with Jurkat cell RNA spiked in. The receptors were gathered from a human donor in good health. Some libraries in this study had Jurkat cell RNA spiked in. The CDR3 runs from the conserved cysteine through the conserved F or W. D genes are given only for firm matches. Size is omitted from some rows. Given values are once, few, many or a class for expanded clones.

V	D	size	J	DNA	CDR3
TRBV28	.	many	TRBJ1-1	TGTGCCAGCAGTGCAGGGGTCCTGAACACTGAAGCTTTCTTT	CASSAGVLNTEAFF
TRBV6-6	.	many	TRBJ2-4	TGTGCCAGCAGAACAGTATGGAGAAACATTCAGTACTTC	CASRTVWRNIQYF
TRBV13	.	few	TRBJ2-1	TGTGCCAGCAGCTTAGTAATTGGGGGAAATGAGCAGTTCTTC	CASSLVIGGNEQFF
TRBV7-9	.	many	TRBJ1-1	TGTGCCAGCAGCTCCACCCCCAGGAGATACACTGAAGCTTTCTTT	CASSSTPRRYTEAFF
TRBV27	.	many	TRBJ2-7	TGTGCCAGCAGCCCTACCCGGGTCCTGGACGAGCAGTACTTC	CASSPTRVLDEQYF
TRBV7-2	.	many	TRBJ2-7	TGTGCCAGCAGCTTTAGCATAGGGCCCTACGAGCAGTACTTC	CASSFSIGPYEQYF
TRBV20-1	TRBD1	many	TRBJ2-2	TGCAGTGGATCGACAGGGTTCGCCGGGGAGCTGTTTTTT	CSGSTGFAGELFF
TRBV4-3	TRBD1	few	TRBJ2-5	TGCGCCAGCAGCCGATGGACAGGGGGCGCGGAGACCCAGTACTTC	CASSRWTGGAETQYF
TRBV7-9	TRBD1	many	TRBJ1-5	TGTGCCAGCAGCGCCGGACAGGGGGCTATTGTGGGCAATCAGCCCCAGCATTTT	CASSAGQGAIVGNQPQHF
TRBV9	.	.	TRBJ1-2	TGTGCCAGCAGCGTAGTAACTAACTATGGCTACACCTTC	CASSVVTNYGYTF
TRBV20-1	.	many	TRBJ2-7	TGCAGTGCTAGAGATCGGTTAGGGGGAATCTACGAGCAGTACTTC	CSARDRLGGIYEQYF
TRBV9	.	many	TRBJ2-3	TGTGCCAGCAGCGTAGCGGGTCAGACAGATACGCAGTATTTT	CASSVAGQTDTQYF